Shown below are 15 T cell receptor beta chains from a single sample sequenced in a study of blood T cell repertoires in COVID-19. Measured with immunoSEQ multiplex PCR; TCRdb has only the in-frame clones, and not every one. The table has about 43,000 clones, around 87% seen once. Sequencing input: peripheral blood. These receptors were obtained from a human donor in a cohort sampled during active COVID-19.

The V gene is TRBV5-7, the J gene TRBJ1-5; the D is unclear. TRBV5-7 is labeled an ORF, and its function is uncertain. The CDR3 has 15 residues. V was shortened by 4 bases and J by 3 bases, with 14 bases between the two germline ends. CDR3 coding DNA: TGTGCCAGCAGCCCGGTTGCGGGCCACAATCAGCCCCAGCATTTT. Its protein is CASSPVAGHNQPQHF.

The chain couples TRBV19 to TRBJ1-6; 8 bases align to TRBD1. The junction had 5 bases not matched to a gene; V was cut back by 6 bases and J by 7 bases. Germline CDR1 is LNHDA and CDR2 is SQIVND (reference sequence). The CDR3 totals 14 residues. The CDR3 DNA reads as TGTGCCAGTAGGACAGGGGAAGACAATTCACCCCTCCACTTT. Translating gives CASRTGEDNSPLHF.

This clone occurred once. This rearrangement joins TRBV6-4 to TRBJ1-5; TRBD1 matches 9 bases. Germline V lookup: CDR1 MRHNA, CDR2 SNTAGT. Unmatched junction bases numbered 8, after V lost 6 bases and J lost 5 bases. This CDR3 comprises 15 residues. CDR3 loop: CASSPGTGLDQPQHF. The DNA for the CDR3 is TGTGCCAGCAGCCCGGGGACAGGGTTGGATCAGCCCCAGCATTTT.

This chain connects TRBV5-8 to TRBJ1-4; 8 bases are a match to TRBD1. This CDR3 contains 16 residues. CDR1 is SGHTS, CDR2 YDEGEE, per germline. Trimming took 4 bases from V and 2 from J; bases not matched to a gene: 7. The CDR3 here is CASSTNRGSTNEKLFF. CDR3 nucleotides: TGTGCCAGCAGCACAAACAGGGGGTCGACTAATGAAAAACTGTTTTTT. Full variable domain (missing parts from reference TRBV5-8 and TRBJ1-4): EAGVTQSPTHLIKTRGQQATLRCSPISGHTSVYWYQQALGLGLQFLLWYDEGEERNRGNFPPRFSGRQFPNYSSELNVNALELEDSALYLCASSTNRGSTNEKLFFGSGTQLSVL.

The genes are TRBV2 and TRBJ2-3, with 15 positions matching TRBD2. CDR3 length equals 18 residues. CDR1 is SNHLY and CDR2 is FYNNEI in the germline V gene. J was trimmed by 6 bases and V by 6 bases; bases with no gene match: 13. The CDR3: CASRANTGTSGRHDTQYF. CDR3 DNA sequence: TGTGCCAGCAGAGCAAATACTGGGACTAGCGGGAGGCACGATACGCAGTATTTT.

The genes are TRBV27 and TRBJ1-1; D perhaps matches TRBD1 (5 bases). This CDR3 comprises 13 residues. Between the trimmed V and J ends, which lost 6 bases and 3 bases, there was a span of 11 bases. Germline V gene lookup returns CDR1 MNHEY and CDR2 SMNVEV (reference sequence). CDR3 residues: CASSLGVDTEAFF. The CDR3 coding sequence is TGTGCCAGCAGCCTAGGGGTCGACACTGAAGCTTTCTTT.

The chain recombines TRBV25-1 with TRBJ2-3; D perhaps matches TRBD2 (5 bases). Germline V gives CDR1 MGHDK, CDR2 SYGVNS. The CDR3 consists of 13 residues. V dropped 2 bases and J dropped 14 bases, with 17 bases sitting between them. Here the CDR3 DNA reads TGTGCCAGCAGTGAAGCCGGGATCGGAAACGTGTATTTT. Its protein product is CASSEAGIGNVYF. The variable domain in full, completed from reference TRBV25-1 and TRBJ2-3, reads EADIYQTPRYLVIGTGKKITLECSQTMGHDKMYWYQQDPGMELHLIHYSYGVNSTEKGDLSSESTVSRIRTEHFPLTLESARPSHTSQYLCASSEAGIGNVYFGPGTRLTVL.

The V and J genes are TRBV5-4 and TRBJ2-7; 7 bases fit TRBD1. This CDR3 region has 15 residues. CDR1 SGHNT and CDR2 YYREEE come from the germline V gene (reference sequence). V shed 2 bases, J shed 7 bases, and the junction held 12 bases outside the gene matches. The CDR3 loop reads CASSFSWDRREEQYF. For the CDR3, the DNA is TGTGCCAGCAGCTTTTCGTGGGACAGAAGGGAGGAGCAGTACTTC.

The chain uses TRBV29-1 and TRBJ2-2; TRBD1 might be the D (6 bases). From germline, CDR1 is SQVTM and CDR2 ANQGSEA. There are 16 residues in the CDR3. Trimming shortened V by 0 bases and J by 2 bases, and 13 bases separated the two germline ends. The CDR3 nucleotides read TGCAGCGTTGAAGATTGGGCAGGGGCCAACACCGGGGAGCTGTTTTTT. This sequence encodes CSVEDWAGANTGELFF.

V and J are TRBV27 and TRBJ2-7; 8 nucleotides agree with TRBD2. Losses at the gene ends were 0 bases for V and 2 bases for J; bases not matched to a gene: 0. Germline V gives CDR1 MNHEY, CDR2 SMNVEV (reference sequence). CDR3 length equals 14 residues. The DNA of the CDR3 is TGTGCCAGCAGTTTATCGCGGGGGGCCTACGAGCAGTACTTC. This sequence encodes CASSLSRGAYEQYF.

The chain couples TRBV5-6 to TRBJ2-2, with TRBD2 matching over 7 bases. CDR1 is SGHDT, CDR2 YYEEEE, per germline. The CDR3 has 17 residues. V trimming: 4 bases; J trimming: 5 bases; junction bases outside the gene matches: 14. The CDR3 sequence is CASSKGAIAGVTGELFF. CDR3 DNA sequence: TGTGCCAGCAGCAAGGGCGCGATTGCGGGAGTAACCGGGGAGCTGTTTTTT.

In its sample, this clone was seen once. The chain employs TRBV3-1 (or the pseudogene TRBV3-2) and TRBJ2-7; 8 bases fit TRBD2. Germline V lookup: CDR1 LGHDT, CDR2 YNNKEL (reference sequence). V dropped 1 base and J dropped 7; count of bases not matched to a gene: 21. CDR3 length: 19 amino acids. The CDR3 region has the DNA TGTGCCAGCAGCCAAGGGTGGGGCGCGGGACTAGACTCCTTAGGAGAGCAGTACTTC. It yields the protein CASSQGWGAGLDSLGEQYF.

This chain joins TRBV2 and TRBJ1-5; possibly TRBD1 for D (5 bases). Trimming shortened V by 5 bases and J by 0 bases, and 11 bases separated the two germline ends. The germline V gene has CDR1 SNHLY and CDR2 FYNNEI. The CDR3 runs 15 residues. Here the CDR3 reads CASSLDSPSNQPQHF. The CDR3 coding sequence is TGTGCCAGCAGTCTAGACAGTCCTAGCAATCAGCCCCAGCATTTT.

The genes are TRBV14 and TRBJ2-3; D is uncertain. Deletions cut 2 bases from V and 8 bases from J, with 8 bases between. Looked up from germline, CDR1 is SGHDN and CDR2 is FVKESK. This CDR3 is built from 12 residues. The chain's CDR3 is CASSQPTSTQYF. The DNA for the CDR3 is TGTGCCAGCAGCCAACCCACTTCTACGCAGTATTTT. Drawing the rest from reference TRBV14 and TRBJ2-3, the complete variable domain is EAGVTQFPSHSVIEKGQTVTLRCDPISGHDNLYWYRRVMGKEIKFLLHFVKESKQDESGMPNNRFLAERTGGTYSTLKVQPAELEDSGVYFCASSQPTSTQYFGPGTRLTVL.

The CDR3 DNA reads as TGTGCCAGCAGCGTAGGACAGGGCCAAGAGACCCAGTACTTC. It translates to CASSVGQGQETQYF. The chain has TRBV9 and TRBJ2-5, with 7 bases aligning to TRBD1. The CDR3 sequence is 14 residues long. V lost 0 bases to trimming and J lost 1 base; unmatched junction nucleotides: 0. CDR1 SGDLS and CDR2 YYNGEE come from the germline V gene. The full variable domain, completed using reference TRBV9 and TRBJ2-5, is DSGVTQTPKHLITATGQRVTLRCSPRSGDLSVYWYQQSLDQGLQFLIQYYNGEERAKGNILERFSAQQFPDLHSELNLSSLELGDSALYFCASSVGQGQETQYFGPGTRLLVL.